The entry below gives a single T cell receptor (beta chain) sequence along with its context. No antigen is known for it. The sample comes from a study of T cell responses to AZD1222 COVID-19 vaccine. Study-wide results and limits: White British ancestry dominated among donors, who included more females, and clonal diversity was possibly underestimated.

Here immunoSEQ multiplex PCR was the method, and the copy in TCRdb shows in-frame clones only, minus some. The table lists about 180,000 clones, around 88% of them singletons. The germline V gene has CDR1 MNHEY and CDR2 SMNVEV (reference sequence). V gave up 5 bases and J gave up 3 bases, with 14 bases separating them. The CDR3 runs to 14 residues. The sequence derives from an adult in good health. The sample in question was peripheral blood, obtained on day 0 of AZD1222 vaccination. The chain has TRBV27 and TRBJ2-7; D ambiguous. The CDR3 bases are TGTGCCAGCAGTGGGCAGCGACCGAACTACGAGCAGTACTTC. It codes for CASSGQRPNYEQYF.